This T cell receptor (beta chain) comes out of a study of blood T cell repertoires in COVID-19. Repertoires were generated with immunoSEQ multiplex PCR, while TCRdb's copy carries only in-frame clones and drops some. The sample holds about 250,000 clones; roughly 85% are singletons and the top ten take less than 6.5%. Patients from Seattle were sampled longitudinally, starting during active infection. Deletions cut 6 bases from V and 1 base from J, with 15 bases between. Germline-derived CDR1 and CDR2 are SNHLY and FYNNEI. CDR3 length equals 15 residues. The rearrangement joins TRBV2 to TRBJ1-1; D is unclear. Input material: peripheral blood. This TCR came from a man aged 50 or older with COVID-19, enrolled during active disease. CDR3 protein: CASRDLPTPNTEAFF. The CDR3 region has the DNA TGTGCCAGCAGGGATCTACCGACACCGAACACTGAAGCTTTCTTT.